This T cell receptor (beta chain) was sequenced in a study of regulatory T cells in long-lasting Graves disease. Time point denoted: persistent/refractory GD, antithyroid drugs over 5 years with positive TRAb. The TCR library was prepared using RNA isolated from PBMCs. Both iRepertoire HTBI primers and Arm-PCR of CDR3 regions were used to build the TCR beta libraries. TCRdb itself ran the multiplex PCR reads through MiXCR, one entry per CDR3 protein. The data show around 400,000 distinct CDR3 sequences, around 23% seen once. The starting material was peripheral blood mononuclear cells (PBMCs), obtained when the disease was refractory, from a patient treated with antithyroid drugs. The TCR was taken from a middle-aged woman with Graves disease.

CDR3 protein: CASSRGGAGAYEQYF. The CDR3 region has the DNA TGTGCCAGCAGCCGTGGGGGAGCGGGGGCCTACGAGCAGTACTTC. The V gene is TRBV2, the J gene TRBJ2-7; 8 bases match TRBD2. This CDR3 has 15 residues. The germline V gene encodes CDR1 SNHLY and CDR2 FYNNEI. J lost 2 bases, V lost 6 bases, and 9 bases had no gene match.